Listed here are 30 T cell receptor beta chains from one sample, sequenced in a study of blood T cells in healthy people across ages. Sample-barcoded 5' priming and a J-beta primer mix drove a second PCR of about 6 to 12 cycles. MiXCR, applied by TCRdb to the 5' RACE reads, yields one record per CDR3 protein. Among roughly 860,000 distinct CDR3 sequences listed, 62% were seen once. The specimen was blood. The receptor set was obtained from a young man in good health.

This clonotype was observed many times. V gene TRBV15 combines with J gene TRBJ1-2; D gene unclear. The CDR3 contains 13 residues. Germline V lookup: CDR1 LNHNV, CDR2 YYDKDF (reference sequence). V was trimmed by 5 bases and J by 3 bases, leaving 10 bases between them. The CDR3 spells CATSGGGDYGYTF. CDR3 nucleotides: TGTGCCACCAGCGGCGGTGGGGACTATGGCTACACCTTC. Full variable domain (rest looked up from reference TRBV15 and TRBJ1-2): DAMVIQNPRYQVTQFGKPVTLSCSQTLNHNVMYWYQQKSSQAPKLLFHYYDKDFNNEADTPDNFQSRRPNTSFCFLDIRSPGLGDTAMYLCATSGGGDYGYTFGSGTRLTVV.

The chain carries TRBV7-3 and TRBJ1-6; tentatively, D is TRBD1 (5 bases). The CDR3 consists of 13 residues. Germline CDR1 is SGHTA and CDR2 is FQGTGA. Trimming shortened V by 4 bases and J by 8 bases, and 9 bases separated the two germline ends. The CDR3 DNA reads TGTGCCAGCAGCTCTGGGGCCCATTCACCCCTCCACTTT. Its protein product is CASSSGAHSPLHF.

There are a few counts of this clonotype. The chain couples TRBV12-3 or TRBV12-4 to TRBJ2-7; D might be TRBD1 or TRBD2, each matching 6 bases. Trimming shortened V by 7 bases and J by 4 bases, and 17 bases separated the two germline ends. CDR3 length: 14 residues. CDR3 loop: CASTPRGGPYEQYF. The CDR3 DNA follows: TGTGCCAGCACCCCGCGTGGGGGGCCTTACGAGCAGTACTTC.

This chain uses TRBV6-5 with TRBJ2-5, with 7 bases lining up with TRBD2. The CDR3 consists of 13 residues. Trimming at V came to 6 bases and at J to 4 bases, leaving 5 bases not matched to a gene. Germline loops: CDR1 MNHEY, CDR2 SVGAGI. The CDR3 protein is CASRPGGGETQYF. CDR3 bases: TGTGCCAGCAGACCGGGGGGAGGAGAGACCCAGTACTTC.

The V and J genes are TRBV20-1 and TRBJ2-3; no clear D. V was clipped by 3 bases and J by 6 bases, with 10 bases between them. Germline CDR1 and CDR2: DFQATT and SNEGSKA (reference sequence). The CDR3 totals 12 residues. CDR3: CSASPIGDTQYF. Here the CDR3 DNA reads TGCAGTGCTAGTCCTATCGGGGATACGCAGTATTTT.

The chain uses TRBV5-8 and TRBJ2-4, with D possibly matching TRBD2 (6 bases). Per germline, CDR1 SGHTS and CDR2 YDEGEE. Trimming cost V 4 bases and J 14 bases, with 13 bases left between them. The CDR3 extends over 11 amino acids. CDR3 in amino acids: CASSDVGGKYF. CDR3 bases: TGTGCCAGCAGCGACGTAGGAGGGAAGTACTTC. Drawing the rest from reference TRBV5-8 and TRBJ2-4, the complete variable domain is EAGVTQSPTHLIKTRGQQATLRCSPISGHTSVYWYQQALGLGLQFLLWYDEGEERNRGNFPPRFSGRQFPNYSSELNVNALELEDSALYLCASSDVGGKYFGAGTRLSVL.

This chain links TRBV6-6 with TRBJ2-3; D call uncertain. Looked up from germline, CDR1 is MNHNY and CDR2 is SVGAGI (reference sequence). CDR3 length: 14 amino acids. V shed 3 bases and J shed 0 bases, with 7 bases lying between them. CDR3 sequence (DNA): TGTGCCAGCAGTTATGTGGCTAGCACAGATACGCAGTATTTT. Translated: CASSYVASTDTQYF.

The genes are TRBV20-1 and TRBJ2-3; 9 nucleotides match TRBD2. This CDR3 region has 18 residues. V lost 0 bases to trimming and J lost 2 bases; unmatched junction nucleotides: 12. Germline CDR1 reads DFQATT; CDR2 reads SNEGSKA (reference sequence). DNA for the CDR3: TGCAGTGCTAGAGATCTGGTTCGGCGGGGGGGCCTCACAGATACGCAGTATTTT. Amino acid sequence: CSARDLVRRGGLTDTQYF.

The rearrangement uses TRBV4-2 and TRBJ2-1, with 7 bases fitting TRBD1. Germline V gene lookup returns CDR1 LGHNA and CDR2 YNFKEQ. The junction had 6 bases not matched to a gene; V was cut back by 4 bases and J by 0 bases. The CDR3 is 16 amino acids. DNA for the CDR3: TGTGCCAGCAGCCCTCTGACAGGGAGCTCCTACAATGAGCAGTTCTTC. It codes for CASSPLTGSSYNEQFF.

There are a few counts of this clonotype. The chain carries TRBV27 and TRBJ2-3; unclear D gene. Trimming left V 6 bases short and J 6 bases short, with 25 bases between. Germline V gives CDR1 MNHEY, CDR2 SMNVEV (reference sequence). The CDR3 is 17 residues long. CDR3 DNA: TGTGCCAGCAGCACTGCTCTCTTAAGGACGACCATTGATACGCAGTATTTT. Translation: CASSTALLRTTIDTQYF.

About this clonotype: At one of its ends the junction is not consistent with the germline gene, which may arise from a read error. The V call is TRBV7-9, the J call TRBJ1-2; the D is unclear. CDR1 is SEHNR and CDR2 is FQNEAQ in the germline V gene (reference sequence). The CDR3 consists of 13 residues. The CDR3 DNA is TGTGCCAGCAGCGAAGACACATACTATGGCCACACCTTC. This encodes CASSEDTYYGHTF.

The chain has TRBV12-3 or TRBV12-4 and TRBJ2-7, with D perhaps TRBD2 (5 bases). There are 15 residues in the CDR3. V gave up 5 bases and J gave up 2 bases, with 16 bases separating them. The CDR3 DNA reads as TGTGCCAGCAGTAATGTGAGAGGGTCCCCCTACGAGCAGTACTTC. Protein: CASSNVRGSPYEQYF.

The CDR3 coding sequence is TGTGCCAGCAGCTTAGTGGAGGCAGGGGGCTACGAGCAGTACTTC. Amino acid sequence: CASSLVEAGGYEQYF. The rearrangement links TRBV13 to TRBJ2-7; 7 bases are shared with TRBD1. The CDR3 covers 15 residues. V was pared by 1 base and J by 3 bases, with 6 bases of the junction left unmatched. CDR1 is PRHDT, CDR2 FYEKMQ, per germline (reference sequence). The whole variable domain, filled in from reference TRBV13 and TRBJ2-7, reads AAGVIQSPRHLIKEKRETATLKCYPIPRHDTVYWYQQGPGQDPQFLISFYEKMQSDKGSIPDRFSAQQFSDYHSELNMSSLELGDSALYFCASSLVEAGGYEQYFGPGTRLTVT.

Only a few counts were recorded for this clonotype. This chain links TRBV28 with TRBJ2-1; TRBD1 aligns across 9 bases. With V trimmed by 8 bases and J by 6 bases, 17 bases remained unmatched. Germline V gene data show CDR1 as MDHEN and CDR2 as SYDVKM. The CDR3 loop spans 17 amino acids. Here the CDR3 reads CASGSAHAGTGINEQFF. DNA for the CDR3: TGTGCCAGCGGATCTGCACACGCCGGGACAGGGATCAATGAGCAGTTCTTC. Full variable domain (outside the CDR3, taken from reference TRBV28 and TRBJ2-1): DVKVTQSSRYLVKRTGEKVFLECVQDMDHENMFWYRQDPGLGLRLIYFSYDVKMKEKGDIPEGYSVSREKKERFSLILESASTNQTSMYLCASGSAHAGTGINEQFFGPGTRLTVL.

The sample holds many counts of this clonotype. The chain links TRBV5-1 to TRBJ2-7; TRBD1 aligns across 8 bases. From germline, CDR1 is SGHRS and CDR2 YFSETQ. The CDR3 spans 12 residues. The junction had 3 bases not matched to a gene; V was cut back by 4 bases and J by 6 bases. The CDR3 spells CASSTGGIEQYF. The DNA of the CDR3 is TGCGCCAGCAGCACAGGGGGAATCGAGCAGTACTTC.

The rearrangement links TRBV3-1 to TRBJ2-1; D possibly uses TRBD1 or TRBD2 (5 bases each). Trimming cost V 0 bases and J 4 bases, with 10 bases left between them. Germline assignment: CDR1 LGHDT and CDR2 YNNKEL (reference sequence). The CDR3 covers 15 residues. CDR3 region: CASSQDHGGYNEQFF. The CDR3 nucleotides are TGTGCCAGCAGCCAAGATCATGGGGGATACAATGAGCAGTTCTTC.

This clonotype was seen just once. The chain links TRBV5-5 to TRBJ1-5; D is perhaps TRBD1 (6 bases). Trimming stripped 4 bases from V and 6 bases from J, with 14 bases between. Germline V CDR1 and CDR2: SGHKS, YYEKEE (reference sequence). CDR3 size: 14 residues. CDR3 amino acids: CASSRRGEGQPQHF. Written as DNA, the CDR3 is TGTGCCAGCAGCCGAAGGGGGGAAGGTCAGCCCCAGCATTTT.

V gene TRBV6-1 combines with J gene TRBJ2-1, with no clear D. There are 15 residues in the CDR3. V dropped 2 bases and J dropped 6 bases, with 14 bases sitting between them. Germline loops: CDR1 MNHNS, CDR2 SASEGT. The CDR3 is CASSEYPVNFNEQFF. The CDR3 nucleotides are TGTGCCAGCAGTGAATACCCGGTCAACTTCAATGAGCAGTTCTTC.

This clonotype has only a few counts. V gene TRBV4-2 combines with J gene TRBJ1-2; possible D gene TRBD1, 5 bases. Trimming left V 4 bases short and J 0 bases short, with 12 bases between. Germline CDR1 reads LGHNA; CDR2 reads YNFKEQ. There are 15 residues in the CDR3. The CDR3 sequence is CASSPPGLANYGYTF. CDR3 DNA sequence: TGTGCCAGCAGCCCCCCGGGGCTAGCTAACTATGGCTACACCTTC.

The genes are TRBV19 and TRBJ1-2; 9 nucleotides align to TRBD1. The CDR3 runs to 14 residues. Germline V lookup: CDR1 LNHDA, CDR2 SQIVND (reference sequence). Unmatched junction bases numbered 12, after V lost 8 bases and J lost 8 bases. The CDR3 DNA is TGTGCCAGTTTCCGGGACAGGGTAATCGGCGGCTACACCTTC. Translation: CASFRDRVIGGYTF.

The chain uses TRBV20-1 and TRBJ2-3; 7 bases are a match to TRBD2. CDR3 length: 14 residues. J gave up 3 bases and V 6 bases, and 9 bases lay outside the gene matches. Germline V gene lookup returns CDR1 DFQATT and CDR2 SNEGSKA (reference sequence). In nucleotides, the CDR3 is TGCAGTGCACAAACCGGACTAGAAACAGATACGCAGTATTTT. Amino acids: CSAQTGLETDTQYF.

This sequence joins TRBV4-1 and TRBJ2-4, with D perhaps matching TRBD1 (6 bases). Trimming took off 4 bases at V and 3 bases at J, with 28 bases between the two ends. The CDR3 extends over 20 amino acids. Germline V CDR1 and CDR2: MGHRA, YSYEKL. This CDR3 is CASSLTSGTPRVSFKNIQYF. The CDR3 coding sequence is TGCGCCAGCAGCCTTACCTCCGGGACACCGCGAGTCTCTTTCAAAAACATTCAGTACTTC.

V usage is TRBV9 and J usage is TRBJ2-1; TRBD2 matches at 7 bases. The J call is doubtful: the DNA matches TRBJ2-7 better. This CDR3 region has 15 residues. Germline V gene lookup returns CDR1 SGDLS and CDR2 YYNGEE. This CDR3 is CASSGVYGDYNEQYF. In nucleotides, the CDR3 is TGTGCCAGCAGCGGCGTATACGGGGACTACAATGAGCAGTACTTC.

This clonotype has just one count. V usage is TRBV29-1 and J usage is TRBJ2-1, with D perhaps matching TRBD2 (6 bases). CDR1 is SQVTM, CDR2 ANQGSEA, per germline. The CDR3 covers 13 residues. V lost 2 bases, J lost 9 bases, and 14 bases lay in between. DNA of the CDR3: TGCAGCGTTGAACGGGCCCGGGGAGGTGAGCAGTTCTTC. This sequence encodes CSVERARGGEQFF.

The chain carries TRBV9 and TRBJ2-1; 8 bases agree with TRBD2. There are 15 residues in the CDR3. Germline loops: CDR1 SGDLS, CDR2 YYNGEE. Trimming at V came to 0 bases and at J to 6 bases, leaving 5 bases not matched to a gene. The CDR3 region is CASSVAGGAGNEQFF. In nucleotides, the CDR3 is TGTGCCAGCAGCGTAGCCGGGGGGGCCGGCAATGAGCAGTTCTTC.

This clonotype was picked up many times. The chain uses TRBV20-1 and TRBJ1-2; 7 nucleotides align to TRBD1. The V and J ends lost 3 bases and 6 bases, in that order; junction bases with no gene match: 7. The CDR3 has 13 amino acids. Per the germline V gene, CDR1 is DFQATT and CDR2 is SNEGSKA (reference sequence). The CDR3 spells CSARLAGGNGYTF. The CDR3 nucleotides read TGCAGTGCTAGGCTCGCAGGGGGGAATGGCTACACCTTC.

The rearrangement uses TRBV6-5 and TRBJ1-1, with unresolved D. Germline CDR1 and CDR2: MNHEY and SVGAGI. V shed 7 bases and J shed 0 bases, with 15 bases lying between them. The CDR3 extends over 15 amino acids. The CDR3 sequence is CASTTATEMNTEAFF. The CDR3 region has the DNA TGTGCCAGCACCACCGCCACGGAGATGAACACTGAAGCTTTCTTT.

This clonotype was seen more than once but under ten times. V usage is TRBV7-2 and J usage is TRBJ2-1; 8 bases map to TRBD2. CDR1 SGHTA and CDR2 FQGNSA come from the germline V gene. V lost 7 bases, J lost 2 bases, and 10 bases stayed unmatched. This CDR3 region has 16 residues. Here the CDR3 reads CASTLAGSRAYNEQFF. The DNA for the CDR3 is TGTGCCAGCACCCTAGCGGGTTCCAGGGCCTACAATGAGCAGTTCTTC.

CDR3 sequence reads: CASSLVGAPRETQYF. CDR3 nucleotides: TGTGCCAGCAGCTTAGTGGGGGCGCCGCGGGAGACCCAGTACTTC. V gene TRBV11-3 combines with J gene TRBJ2-7; D might be TRBD1 (6 bases). The J call may be mistaken, given a closer DNA end match to TRBJ2-5. The CDR3 is 15 residues long. CDR1 and CDR2 (germline): SGHNT, YENEEA.

This sequence joins TRBV15 and TRBJ2-3; the D is unclear. Trimming took off 1 base at V and 6 bases at J, with 5 bases between the two ends. Germline V CDR1 and CDR2: LNHNV, YYDKDF (reference sequence). This CDR3 has 12 amino acids. CDR3 DNA sequence: TGTGCCACCAGCAGAGTTTCGGATACGCAGTATTTT. As protein: CATSRVSDTQYF.